This is a list of T cell receptor beta chains from one sample in a study of glioma-infiltrating T cells. Via MiXCR, TCRdb re-called the multiplex PCR reads, giving one row per CDR3 protein. The table includes 100,000 to 150,000 distinct CDR3 sequences, under 30% detected once. The specimen was glioma tissue, nonneoplastic brain tissue, or PBMCs (not recorded which). These receptors were taken from a human donor with low-grade glioma or glioblastoma, undergoing nonglioma brain surgery, or in good health (not recorded which). CDR3s leave out the opening cysteine and the closing phenylalanine or tryptophan.

V gene: TRBV6-2/TRBV6-3; J gene: TRBJ1-1; CDR3 protein: ASSYSLRQSNTEAF
V gene: TRBV7-9; J gene: TRBJ2-3; CDR3 protein: ASRSSGGAPPDTQY
V gene: TRBV7-2; J gene: TRBJ2-3; CDR3 protein: ASSRPGQGESTSTDTQY
V gene: TRBV19; J gene: TRBJ1-5; CDR3 protein: ATEDGFNQPQH
V gene: TRBV7-2; J gene: TRBJ2-1; CDR3 protein: ASSKTTYNEQF
V gene: TRBV6-1; J gene: TRBJ2-3; CDR3 protein: ASSEANRGDTQY
V gene: TRBV6-6; J gene: TRBJ2-5; CDR3 protein: ASTRDIKETQY
V gene: TRBV27; J gene: TRBJ1-4; CDR3 protein: ASSSQTGANEKLF
V gene: TRBV5-8; J gene: TRBJ2-5; CDR3 protein: ASSLRQGGWTQY
V gene: TRBV11-2; J gene: TRBJ2-3; CDR3 protein: ASSLLHLRKGGPDTQY
V gene: TRBV28; J gene: TRBJ1-1; CDR3 protein: ASDRQGLEAF
V gene: TRBV11-2; J gene: TRBJ2-3; CDR3 protein: ASSPRLADTQY
V gene: TRBV7-8; J gene: TRBJ2-3; CDR3 protein: ASSQPGQGINTQY
V gene: TRBV20-1; J gene: TRBJ2-3; CDR3 protein: SARDPSTGTTDTQY
V gene: TRBV20-1; J gene: TRBJ1-2; CDR3 protein: SARDRANYGCT
V gene: TRBV19; J gene: TRBJ2-5; CDR3 protein: ASSPRATSGGALETQY
V gene: TRBV15; J gene: TRBJ2-1; CDR3 protein: ATSRRPNYNEQF
V gene: TRBV4-2; J gene: TRBJ2-3; CDR3 protein: ASSQDRELPTQY
V gene: TRBV7-6; J gene: TRBJ1-2; CDR3 protein: ASSLVGVEGYGYT
V gene: TRBV4-1; J gene: TRBJ1-5; CDR3 protein: ASSQVPYRGPQPQH
V gene: TRBV13; J gene: TRBJ1-2; CDR3 protein: ASSFGQGPGGYT
V gene: TRBV28; J gene: TRBJ1-2; CDR3 protein: ASSPWVSNRNYGYT
V gene: TRBV20-1; J gene: TRBJ1-1; CDR3 protein: SALVGTGGNTEAF
V gene: TRBV7-2; J gene: TRBJ2-5; CDR3 protein: ASSFVSGGVQETQY